These 5 T cell receptor beta chains came from one sample sequenced in a study of PD-1 blockade in classical Hodgkin lymphoma (TCRdb year 2020). Sample time point, as interpreted from the label and publication: cycle 2 day 1 (C2D1) of nivolumab. Relapse after autologous stem cell transplantation had occurred in all trial patients, and cohorts A, B and C were distinguished by prior brentuximab vedotin exposure. Library creation used the immunoSEQ multiplex PCR assay. TCRdb took this table from immuneACCESS and kept in-frame rearrangements with V and J called. Such tables lack part of the clones; where checked against another copy, unresolved V genes explain under half of the gap, and the rest is unexplained. In all, the sample holds around 91,000 clones, and about four fifths of those were seen once. The top ten clonotypes cover roughly 15% of the sample. The source was peripheral blood mononuclear cells (PBMCs), collected before the second cycle of nivolumab. Receptors were obtained from a human donor with classical Hodgkin lymphoma.

The chain is built from TRBV6-6 and TRBJ1-5; 8 nucleotides match TRBD1. This CDR3 region has 14 residues. V gave up 6 bases and J gave up 3 bases; unmatched junction bases: 4. Germline values: CDR1 MNHNY, CDR2 SVGAGI (reference sequence). CDR3 DNA sequence: TGTGCCAGCAGCCTGGGACAGGTCAATCAGCCCCAGCATTTT. Its translation is CASSLGQVNQPQHF.

The chain links TRBV11-2 to TRBJ2-1; D may be TRBD2 (7 bases). From germline, CDR1 is SGHAT and CDR2 FQNNGV. The length of the CDR3 is 14 residues. The V end was cut by 3 bases, the J end by 7 bases, with 13 bases between. CDR3: CASSFSGGQNEQFF. The CDR3 DNA reads TGTGCCAGCAGCTTTTCCGGGGGGCAAAATGAGCAGTTCTTC.

This clone was detected once. The rearrangement links TRBV4-3 to TRBJ2-2; 8 bases map to TRBD2. Per germline, CDR1 LGHNA and CDR2 YSLEER. The CDR3 contains 18 residues. V lost 0 bases to trimming and J lost 6 bases; unmatched junction nucleotides: 12. In DNA form, the CDR3 reads TGCGCCAGCAGCCAAGATCCGAGCGGGAGAAGTAACGCCGGGGAGCTGTTTTTT. It is translated as CASSQDPSGRSNAGELFF.

The chain carries TRBV27 and TRBJ1-4; D ambiguous. The CDR3 is 15 residues long. V was trimmed by 6 bases and J by 4 bases, leaving 15 bases between them. Looked up from germline, CDR1 is MNHEY and CDR2 is SMNVEV (reference sequence). This chain's CDR3 is CASSSPASGNEKLFF. CDR3 nucleotides: TGTGCCAGCAGCTCCCCCGCTTCGGGTAATGAAAAACTGTTTTTT.

This clone was observed once. The chain recombines TRBV29-1 with TRBJ2-1, with D possibly matching TRBD1 (5 bases). The V and J ends lost 7 bases and 6 bases respectively, with 13 bases between them. The CDR3 loop spans 12 amino acids. Germline V gene data show CDR1 as SQVTM and CDR2 as ANQGSEA. The CDR3 protein is CSARDGANEQFF. CDR3 coding DNA: TGCAGCGCTAGGGATGGGGCCAATGAGCAGTTCTTC.